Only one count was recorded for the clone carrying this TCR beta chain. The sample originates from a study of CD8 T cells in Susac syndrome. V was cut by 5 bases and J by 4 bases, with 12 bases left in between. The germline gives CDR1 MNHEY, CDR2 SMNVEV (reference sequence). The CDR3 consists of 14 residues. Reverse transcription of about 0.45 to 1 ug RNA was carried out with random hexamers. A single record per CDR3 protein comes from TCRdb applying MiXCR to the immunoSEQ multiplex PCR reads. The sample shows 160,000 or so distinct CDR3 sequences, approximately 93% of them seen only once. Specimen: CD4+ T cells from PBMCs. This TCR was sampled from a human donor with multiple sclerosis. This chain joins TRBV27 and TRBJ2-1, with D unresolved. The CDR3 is CASSRSGPYNEQFF. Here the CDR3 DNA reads TGTGCCAGCAGTCGCTCCGGGCCGTACAATGAGCAGTTCTTC.